The sequence of this TCR beta chain was determined in a study of vaccination effects on CD4 cells after COVID-19. Study-wide results and caveats: The authors studied few convalescent patients and collected no early post-infection timepoints.

Clones were read by immunoSEQ multiplex PCR, and TCRdb kept only the in-frame ones, dropping some. The table lists about 40,000 clones, approximately 70% of them singletons. ViraFEST assay sequencing came after antigen-specific CD4+ T cells were expanded with viral peptide pools. With nine to eleven days of culture completed, CD4+ T cells were isolated. Previously uninfected by SARS-CoV-2, the vaccine recipients also showed negative nucleocapsid antibodies. Wells of two million PBMC each were grown with about 9.8 IU/ml IL-2 and about 9.7 ug/ml peptides. The authors exchanged half the medium for IL-2 medium on days 3 and 7. In regard to this clone: Its antigen is not known. At the DNA level, this CDR3 is encoded by other sequences in the same sample as well.

Trimming shortened V by 3 bases and J by 5 bases, and 8 bases separated the two germline ends. The CDR3 has 13 amino acids. Sequences were derived from CD4+ T cells from PBMCs cultured with SARS-CoV-2 spike peptides, sampled before COVID-19 vaccination. The rearrangement links TRBV12-3 or TRBV12-4 to TRBJ1-5, with D unresolved. This receptor was obtained from a human donor who received a COVID-19 vaccine. The CDR3 nucleotides are TGTGCCAGCAGTTTCCCTCCGGATCAGCCCCAGCATTTT. It encodes CASSFPPDQPQHF.